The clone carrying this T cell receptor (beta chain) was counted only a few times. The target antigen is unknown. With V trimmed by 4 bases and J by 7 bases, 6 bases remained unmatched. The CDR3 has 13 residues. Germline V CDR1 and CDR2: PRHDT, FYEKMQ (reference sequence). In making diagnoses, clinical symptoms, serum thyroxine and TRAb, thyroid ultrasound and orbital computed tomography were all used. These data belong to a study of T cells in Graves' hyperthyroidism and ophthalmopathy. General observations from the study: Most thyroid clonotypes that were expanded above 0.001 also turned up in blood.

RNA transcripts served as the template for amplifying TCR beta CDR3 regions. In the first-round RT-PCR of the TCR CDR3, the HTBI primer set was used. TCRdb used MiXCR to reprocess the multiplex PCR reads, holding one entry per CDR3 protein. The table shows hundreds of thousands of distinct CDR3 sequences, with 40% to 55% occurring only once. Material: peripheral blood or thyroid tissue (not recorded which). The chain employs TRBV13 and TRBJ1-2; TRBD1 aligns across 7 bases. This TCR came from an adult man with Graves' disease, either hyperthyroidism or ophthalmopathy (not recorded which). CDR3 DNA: TGTGCCAGCAGCTCGACAGGGTGGGGTGGCTACACCTTC. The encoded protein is CASSSTGWGGYTF. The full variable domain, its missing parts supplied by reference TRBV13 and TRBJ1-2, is AAGVIQSPRHLIKEKRETATLKCYPIPRHDTVYWYQQGPGQDPQFLISFYEKMQSDKGSIPDRFSAQQFSDYHSELNMSSLELGDSALYFCASSSTGWGGYTFGSGTRLTVV.